The clone carrying this T cell receptor (beta chain) was observed a single time. Only in-frame clones appear in the TCRdb table, and some are missing; sequencing was by immunoSEQ multiplex PCR. The profile covers roughly 80,000 clones, with 94% appearing a single time and approximately 0.4% taken by the ten largest. Looked up from germline, CDR1 is SNHLY and CDR2 is FYNNEI. The CDR3 covers 12 residues. V was shortened by 6 bases and J by 2 bases, with 8 bases between the two germline ends. This sample was taken from a study of technical replicates of blood from a few donors. Sample: T cells isolated from PBMCs. J is TRBJ2-7 and V is TRBV2, with D possibly matching TRBD1 (5 bases). The receptor comes from a human donor in good health. This CDR3 reads CASRGAAYEQYF. The CDR3 DNA reads TGTGCCAGCAGAGGGGCAGCCTACGAGCAGTACTTC.